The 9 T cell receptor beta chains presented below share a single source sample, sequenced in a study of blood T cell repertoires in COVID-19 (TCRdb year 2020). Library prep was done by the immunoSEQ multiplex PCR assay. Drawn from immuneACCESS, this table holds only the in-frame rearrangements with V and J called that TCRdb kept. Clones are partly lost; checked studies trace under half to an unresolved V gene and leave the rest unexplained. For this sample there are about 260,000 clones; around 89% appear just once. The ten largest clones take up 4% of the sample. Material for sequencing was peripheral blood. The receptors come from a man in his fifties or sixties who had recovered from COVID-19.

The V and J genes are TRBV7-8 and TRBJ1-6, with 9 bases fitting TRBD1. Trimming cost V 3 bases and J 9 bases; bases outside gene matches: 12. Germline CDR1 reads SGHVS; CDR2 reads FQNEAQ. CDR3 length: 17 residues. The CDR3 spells CASSFKYRDRVTSPLHF. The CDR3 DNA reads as TGTGCCAGCAGCTTCAAATACCGGGACAGGGTAACTTCACCCCTCCACTTT.

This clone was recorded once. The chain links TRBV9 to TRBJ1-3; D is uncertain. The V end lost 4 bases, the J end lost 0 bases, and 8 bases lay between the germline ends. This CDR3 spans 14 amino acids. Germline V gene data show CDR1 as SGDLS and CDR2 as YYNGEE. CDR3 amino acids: CASSQESSGNTIYF. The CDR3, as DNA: TGTGCCAGCAGCCAGGAAAGCTCTGGAAACACCATATATTTT.

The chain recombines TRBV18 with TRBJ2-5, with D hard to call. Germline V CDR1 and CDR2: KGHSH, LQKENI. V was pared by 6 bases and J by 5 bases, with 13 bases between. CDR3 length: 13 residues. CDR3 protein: CASSQRVGETQYF. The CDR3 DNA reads TGTGCCAGCTCGCAACGGGTCGGTGAGACCCAGTACTTC.

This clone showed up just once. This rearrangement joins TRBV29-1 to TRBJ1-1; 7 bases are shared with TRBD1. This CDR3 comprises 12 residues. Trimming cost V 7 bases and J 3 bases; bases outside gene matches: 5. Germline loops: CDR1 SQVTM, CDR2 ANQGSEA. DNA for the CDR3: TGCAGCGGATCTCAGGGGGACACTGAAGCTTTCTTT. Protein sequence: CSGSQGDTEAFF.

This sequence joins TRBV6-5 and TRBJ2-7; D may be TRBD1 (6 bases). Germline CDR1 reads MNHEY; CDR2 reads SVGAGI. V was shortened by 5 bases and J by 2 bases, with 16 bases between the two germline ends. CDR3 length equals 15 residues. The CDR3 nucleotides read TGTGCCAGCAGTCCACAGGGCTCAAAGACCTACGAGCAGTACTTC. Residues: CASSPQGSKTYEQYF.

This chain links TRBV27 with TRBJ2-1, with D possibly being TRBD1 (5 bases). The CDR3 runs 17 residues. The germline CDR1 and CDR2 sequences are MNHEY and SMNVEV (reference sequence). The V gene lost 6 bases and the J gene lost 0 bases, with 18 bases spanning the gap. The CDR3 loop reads CASSYDLQASSYNEQFF. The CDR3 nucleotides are TGTGCCAGCAGCTACGACTTACAGGCCTCCTCCTACAATGAGCAGTTCTTC.

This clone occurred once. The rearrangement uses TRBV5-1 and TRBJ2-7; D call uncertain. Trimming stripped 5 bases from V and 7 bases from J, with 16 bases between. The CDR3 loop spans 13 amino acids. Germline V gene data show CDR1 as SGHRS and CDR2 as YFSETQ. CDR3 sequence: CASRLRMGVEQYF. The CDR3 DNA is TGCGCCAGCAGGTTAAGGATGGGCGTTGAGCAGTACTTC.

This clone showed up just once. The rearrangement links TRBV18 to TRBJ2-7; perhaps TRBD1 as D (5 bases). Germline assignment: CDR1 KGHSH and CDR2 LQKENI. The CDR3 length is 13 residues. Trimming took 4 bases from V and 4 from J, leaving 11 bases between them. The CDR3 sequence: CASSQEQGYEQYF. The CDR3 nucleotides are TGTGCCAGCTCACAAGAGCAGGGATACGAGCAGTACTTC.

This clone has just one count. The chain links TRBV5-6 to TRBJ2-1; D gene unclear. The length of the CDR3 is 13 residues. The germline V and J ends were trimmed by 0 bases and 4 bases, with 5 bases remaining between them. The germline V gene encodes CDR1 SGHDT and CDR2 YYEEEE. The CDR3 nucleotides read TGTGCCAGCAGCTTGGGCGGTTACAATGAGCAGTTCTTC. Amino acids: CASSLGGYNEQFF.